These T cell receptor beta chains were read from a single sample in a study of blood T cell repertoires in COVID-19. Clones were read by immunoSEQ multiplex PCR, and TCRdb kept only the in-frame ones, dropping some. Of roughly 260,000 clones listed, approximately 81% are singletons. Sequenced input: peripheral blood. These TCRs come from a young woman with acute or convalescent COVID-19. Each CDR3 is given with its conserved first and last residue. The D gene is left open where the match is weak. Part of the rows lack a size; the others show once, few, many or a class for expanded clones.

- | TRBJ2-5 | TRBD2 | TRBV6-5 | TGTGCCAGCAGTTACCAACTAGCGTGGGAGACCCAGTACTTC | CASSYQLAWETQYF
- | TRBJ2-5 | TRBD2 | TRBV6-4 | TGTGCCAGCACCCCCGTGGCGGGAGAGGGTATGGAGACCCAGTACTTC | CASTPVAGEGMETQYF
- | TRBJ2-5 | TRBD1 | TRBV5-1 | TGCGCCAGCAGCTTGCCAGGGGGCGACGAGACCCAGTACTTC | CASSLPGGDETQYF
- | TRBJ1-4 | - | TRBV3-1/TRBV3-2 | TGTGCCAGCAGCCAAGATATAGGGGGTCCAACTAATGAAAAACTGTTTTTT | CASSQDIGGPTNEKLFF
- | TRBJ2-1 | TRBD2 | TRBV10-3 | TGTGCCATCAGTGAGTCGATATCCTCTACGGGGACTAGCTGGTCCAATGAGCAGTTCTTC | CAISESISSTGTSWSNEQFF
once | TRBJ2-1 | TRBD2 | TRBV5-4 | TGTGCCAGCAGCTTGGCTAGCGGGAGTGGGCTTACCTACAATGAGCAGTTCTTC | CASSLASGSGLTYNEQFF
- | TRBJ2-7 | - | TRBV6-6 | TGTGCCAGCAGCCCAACGACATACGAGCAGTACTTC | CASSPTTYEQYF
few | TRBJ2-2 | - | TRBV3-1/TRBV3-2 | TGTGCCAGCAGCCAAGTCGGGGGTAGCCGGTCTTTT | CASSQVGGSRSF
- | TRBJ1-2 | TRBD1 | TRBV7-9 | TGTGCCAGCAGCACCCCAGGAGGGGGCAGCTATGGCTACACCTTC | CASSTPGGGSYGYTF
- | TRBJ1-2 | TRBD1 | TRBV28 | TGTGCCAGCAGTCCAGGACAGGGGGGAAATATCTATGGCTACACCTTC | CASSPGQGGNIYGYTF
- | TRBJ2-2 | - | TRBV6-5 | TGTGCCAGCCTTCTTTCACTGAACACCGGGGAGCTGTTTTTT | CASLLSLNTGELFF
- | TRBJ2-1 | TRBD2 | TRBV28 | TGTGCCAGCAGTTCCCTCCCTCTTTCCGGGACTAGCGGGAGGGCCCGTGAGCAGTTCTTC | CASSSLPLSGTSGRAREQFF
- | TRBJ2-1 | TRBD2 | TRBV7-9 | TGTGCCAGCAGCCAGTCGGTAGCGGGACTCTACAATGAGCAGTTCTTC | CASSQSVAGLYNEQFF
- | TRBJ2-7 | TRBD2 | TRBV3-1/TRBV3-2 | TGTGCCAGCAGCCAAGCGGGGGCTAGCGGGAGTGGGAGGGAGCAGTACTTC | CASSQAGASGSGREQYF
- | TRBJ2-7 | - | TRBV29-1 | TGCAGCGTTCGGCTAGCCAACCCCTACGAGCAGTACTTC | CSVRLANPYEQYF
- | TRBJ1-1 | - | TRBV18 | TGTGCCAGCTCATCCTCCATCTACAGGGCCCCTGAAGCTTTCTTT | CASSSSIYRAPEAFF
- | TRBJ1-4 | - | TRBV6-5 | TGTGCCAGCAGTTCGGGGGATGAAAAACTGTTTTTT | CASSSGDEKLFF
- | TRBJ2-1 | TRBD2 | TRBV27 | TGTGCCAGCAGTTTAGGGCTGACGGGGGGGTCTCCAAATGAGCAGTTCTTC | CASSLGLTGGSPNEQFF
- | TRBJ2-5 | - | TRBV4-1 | TGCGCCAGCAGCCAAGGGCTTGACCCCCGGGGTCGGGAGACCCAGTACTTC | CASSQGLDPRGRETQYF
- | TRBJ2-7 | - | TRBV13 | TGTGCCAGCAGCTTAGTGAGTCGCGAGCAGTACTTC | CASSLVSREQYF
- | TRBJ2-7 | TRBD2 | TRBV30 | TGTGCCTGGAGTAGCCCGAGTCTAGCGGGAGCTATTTCGTACGAGCAGTACTTC | CAWSSPSLAGAISYEQYF
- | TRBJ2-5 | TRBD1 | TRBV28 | TGTGCCAGTGGACAGGCTAGGGAGACCCAGTACTTC | CASGQARETQYF
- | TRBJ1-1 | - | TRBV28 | TGTGCCAGCAGTTGGCGGGATACTGAAGCTTTCTTT | CASSWRDTEAFF
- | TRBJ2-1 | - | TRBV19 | TGTGCCAGTAGTCCCACCCTAGGTTATGAGCAGTTCTTC | CASSPTLGYEQFF
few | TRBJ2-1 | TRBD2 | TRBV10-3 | TGTGCCATCAGTGCCCCCTTAGGCATTGGGAGCGGGAGTGGAAATGAGCAGTTCTTC | CAISAPLGIGSGSGNEQFF
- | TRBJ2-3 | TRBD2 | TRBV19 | TGTGCCAGTAGTATTGGCGGGAGGCTTGGCACAGATACGCAGTATTTT | CASSIGGRLGTDTQYF
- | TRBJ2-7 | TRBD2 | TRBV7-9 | TGTGCCAGCAGCTCATCCGGGACTAGCGTCTACGAGCAGTACTTC | CASSSSGTSVYEQYF
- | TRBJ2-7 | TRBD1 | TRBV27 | TGTGCCAGCAGTTCCGCCGGGACAGAGTACTTC | CASSSAGTEYF
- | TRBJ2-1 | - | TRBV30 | TGTGCCTGGAGTCTCAAGTGGGGCCTCGCCTACAATGAGCAGTTCTTC | CAWSLKWGLAYNEQFF
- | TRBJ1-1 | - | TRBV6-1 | TGTGCCAGCACCAACTCAGGGGTAAACACTGAAGCTTTCTTT | CASTNSGVNTEAFF
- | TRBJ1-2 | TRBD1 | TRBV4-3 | TGCGCCAGCAGCCGAGACAGGGCTAACTATGGCTACACCTTC | CASSRDRANYGYTF
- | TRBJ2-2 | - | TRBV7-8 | TGTGCCAGCAGCCACGCTGGTTTTGTAGTCGGCACCGGGGAGCTGTTTTTT | CASSHAGFVVGTGELFF
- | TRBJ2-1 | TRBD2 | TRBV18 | TGTGCCAGCTCACCAAGACTAGCGGACAATGAGCAGTTCTTC | CASSPRLADNEQFF
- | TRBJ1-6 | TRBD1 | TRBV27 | TGTGCCAGCAGTTTTACAGGGGGAAATTCACCCCTCCACTTT | CASSFTGGNSPLHF
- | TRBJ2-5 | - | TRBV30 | TGTGCCTGGAGTAACACGGAGACCCAGTACTTC | CAWSNTETQYF
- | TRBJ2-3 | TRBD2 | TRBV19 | TGTGCCAGTAGTGTAACTAGCGCGGGCCTCACAGATACGCAGTATTTT | CASSVTSAGLTDTQYF
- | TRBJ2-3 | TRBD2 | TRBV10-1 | TGCGCCAGCAGTGATCGCGGGAGGGCCCCAGATACGCAGTATTTT | CASSDRGRAPDTQYF
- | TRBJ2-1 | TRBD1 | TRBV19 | TGTGCCAGTAGTACGGGACAGGCACCAAACAATGAGCAGTTCTTC | CASSTGQAPNNEQFF
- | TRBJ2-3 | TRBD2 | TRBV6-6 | TGTGCCAGCGGTCAGCGGGAGGTTGCAGATACGCAGTATTTT | CASGQREVADTQYF
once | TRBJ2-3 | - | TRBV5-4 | TGTGCCACCTACGGGGAAGGCACAGATACGCAGTATTTT | CATYGEGTDTQYF
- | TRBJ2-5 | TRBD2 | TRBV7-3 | TGTGCCAGCAGCAGTACCGGGACTAGCGCGCGTGAGACCCAGTACTTC | CASSSTGTSARETQYF
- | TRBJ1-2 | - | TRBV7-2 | TGTGCCAGCAGCCGGATTGGGGCGGCCCAGTATGGCTACACCTTC | CASSRIGAAQYGYTF